This T cell receptor (beta chain) originates from a study of T cells in Graves' hyperthyroidism and ophthalmopathy. Study as a whole: Peripheral blood was obtained at initial diagnosis, preceding any treatment. General study points: Model predictions of ophthalmopathy came a median approximately 6 months before onset.

Amplification targeted TCR beta CDR3 regions from RNA transcripts. First-round RT-PCR of the TCR CDR3 relied on the HTBI primer set. MiXCR, applied by TCRdb to the multiplex PCR reads, yields one record per CDR3 protein. The sample records hundreds of thousands of distinct CDR3 sequences, 15% to 20% being singletons. The CDR3 covers 11 residues. Looked up from germline, CDR1 is SQVTM and CDR2 is ANQGSEA. Trimming removed 8 bases from V and 4 bases from J, with 9 bases in between. Regarding this clonotype: Its antigen remains unidentified.

Patients with ophthalmopathy all had a Clinical Activity Score of at least 3, a NOSPECS grade of at least 4 and duration under 3 months. The PBMCs had their origin in roughly 9.8 ml of fresh peripheral blood. The V and J genes are TRBV29-1 and TRBJ1-3; the D gene is possibly TRBD1 (5 bases). This sequence was found in a man aged 35-49 years with Graves' ophthalmopathy. The sample taken for sequencing was blood. This CDR3 is CSIGAGNTIYF. As DNA, the CDR3 is TGCAGCATAGGGGCAGGAAACACCATATATTTT.